The source of this TCR beta chain is a study of T cell repertoires in cytomegalovirus infection. Looking at the study overall: Based on public TCR beta signatures, there were indications of CMV infection and of a matching HLA type. Findings of the study overall: The study identified carriers of CMV plus the relevant HLA from cumulative public TCR beta family frequency.

As to this clonotype: Antigen specificity is unknown.

The V gene's germline CDR1 is SGDLS and CDR2 YYNGEE. V was cut by 0 bases and J by 4 bases, with 19 bases left in between. The CDR3 runs 17 residues. One entry per CDR3 protein, called by TCRdb with MiXCR from the reads. Of about 110,000 distinct CDR3 sequences detected, around 29% appear once; the ten largest clones hold roughly 81%. This material consisted of CD8+ T cells from cultured PBMCs, taken from culture after CMV antigen stimulation. The receptor comes from a human donor in good health (CMV status not recorded). Some clones in this sample may be carry-over from other donors' samples. The rearrangement joins TRBV9 to TRBJ1-2, with D possibly TRBD1 on 5 matching bases. The CDR3 protein is CASSVESGEAGPYGYTF. DNA of the CDR3: TGTGCCAGCAGCGTAGAGTCGGGGGAGGCAGGCCCCTATGGCTACACCTTC.